Only a few counts were recorded for the clone carrying this T cell receptor (beta chain). Its antigen is unidentified. This sample was included in a study of T cell clones after liver transplantation. Across the whole study: Three of the eight recipients were HCV-positive; the rest had non-autoimmune, non-viral transplant indications. Study-wide results and caveats: Rather than being deleted, graft donor-reactive T cells may have moved into the graft.

From germline, CDR1 is MNHGY and CDR2 SAAAGT. The V gene lost 5 bases and the J gene lost 1 base, with 9 bases spanning the gap. The CDR3 sequence is 13 residues long. Measured with immunoSEQ multiplex PCR; TCRdb has only the in-frame clones, and not every one. The sample shows under 5,000 clones, more than 40% of them seen only once. Alloreactive TCRbeta sequences came from sequencing proliferating CFSE-low cells in the MLR. Sequencing was done on a sample of CD4+ T cells from cultured PBMCs. The clonotype was recovered from a human patient who received a liver transplant. Some T cells may be transferred from the graft donor. This chain uses TRBV6-8 with TRBJ2-7; D tentatively fits TRBD1 or TRBD2 (5 bases each). The CDR3 is CASSRGLSYEQYF. The DNA for the CDR3 is TGTGCCAGCAGTCGGGGCTTGTCCTACGAGCAGTACTTC.